This T cell receptor beta chain was identified during a study of T cells in Graves' hyperthyroidism and ophthalmopathy. Study-wide results and limits: In the blood, most expanded thyroid clonotypes above 0.001 appeared as well.

Using RNA transcripts as the source, TCR beta CDR3 regions were amplified. The HTBI set primed first-round TCR CDR3 RT-PCR. TCRdb re-analysed the multiplex PCR reads in MiXCR, keeping a single row per CDR3 protein. The sample shows about 580,000 distinct CDR3 sequences, 11% to 15% of them seen only once. This clonotype has a count of ten or more. The target antigen is unknown. Uncontrolled infections, other autoimmune diseases, pregnancy or lactation led to exclusion of patients. Clinical symptoms, serum thyroxine, TRAb, thyroid ultrasound and orbital computed tomography established diagnosis. This sample holds PBMCs from roughly 10 ml fresh peripheral blood. The clonotype comes from a woman in her 30s with Graves' hyperthyroidism that later progressed to Graves' ophthalmopathy. Material: blood.

CDR3 nucleotides: TGTGCCAGCAGTGGAGGGCTAGCGGGATTGAACAATGAGCAGTTCTTC. It is translated as CASSGGLAGLNNEQFF. The rearrangement links TRBV2 to TRBJ2-1; 9 bases fit TRBD2. The CDR3 is 16 residues long. With V trimmed by 4 bases and J by 5 bases, 9 bases remained unmatched. Germline lookup yields CDR1 SNHLY and CDR2 FYNNEI.